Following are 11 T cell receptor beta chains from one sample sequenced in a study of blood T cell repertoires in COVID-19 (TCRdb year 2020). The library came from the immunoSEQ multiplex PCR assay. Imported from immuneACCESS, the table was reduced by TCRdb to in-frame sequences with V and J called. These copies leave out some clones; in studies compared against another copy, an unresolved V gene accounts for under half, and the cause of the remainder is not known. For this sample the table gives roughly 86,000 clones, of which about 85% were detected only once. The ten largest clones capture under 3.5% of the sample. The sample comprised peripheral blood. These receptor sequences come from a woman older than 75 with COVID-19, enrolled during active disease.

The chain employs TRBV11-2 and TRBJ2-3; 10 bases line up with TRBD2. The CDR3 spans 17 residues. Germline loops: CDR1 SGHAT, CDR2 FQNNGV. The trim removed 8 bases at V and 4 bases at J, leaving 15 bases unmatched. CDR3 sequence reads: CASRPGGAGGPPDTQYF. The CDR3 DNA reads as TGTGCCAGCCGCCCCGGGGGAGCGGGGGGGCCCCCAGATACGCAGTATTTT.

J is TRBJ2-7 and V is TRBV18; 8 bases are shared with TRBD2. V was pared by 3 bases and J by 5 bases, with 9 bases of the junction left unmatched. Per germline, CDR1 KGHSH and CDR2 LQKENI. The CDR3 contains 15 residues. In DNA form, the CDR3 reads TGTGCCAGCTCACCGCCTTTAGCGGGAACCCACGAGCAGTACTTC. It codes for CASSPPLAGTHEQYF.

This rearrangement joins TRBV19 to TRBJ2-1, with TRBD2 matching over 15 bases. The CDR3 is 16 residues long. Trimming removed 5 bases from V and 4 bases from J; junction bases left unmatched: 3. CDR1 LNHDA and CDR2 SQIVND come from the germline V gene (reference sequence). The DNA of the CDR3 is TGTGCCAGTAGTGCCGGGACTAGCGGGAGGTACAATGAGCAGTTCTTC. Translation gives CASSAGTSGRYNEQFF.

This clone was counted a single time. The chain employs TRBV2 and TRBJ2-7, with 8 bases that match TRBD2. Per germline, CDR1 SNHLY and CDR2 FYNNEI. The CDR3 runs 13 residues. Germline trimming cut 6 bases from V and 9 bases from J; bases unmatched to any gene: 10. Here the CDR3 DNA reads TGTGCCAGCAGCGCCGGACTAGCCCATGGGCAGTACTTC. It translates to CASSAGLAHGQYF.

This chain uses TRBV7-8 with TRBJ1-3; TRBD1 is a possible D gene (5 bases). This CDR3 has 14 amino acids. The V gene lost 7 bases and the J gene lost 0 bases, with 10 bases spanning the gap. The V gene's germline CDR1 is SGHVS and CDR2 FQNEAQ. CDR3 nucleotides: TGTGCCAGCACCCCACAGGCCTCTGGAAACACCATATATTTT. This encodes CASTPQASGNTIYF.

This CDR3 reads CASTGSSGNTIYF. CDR3 nucleotides: TGTGCCAGCACGGGGTCCTCTGGAAACACCATATATTTT. This chain uses TRBV2 with TRBJ1-3; the D is unclear. Germline CDR1 is SNHLY and CDR2 is FYNNEI. V gave up 7 bases and J gave up 0 bases, with 7 bases separating them. This CDR3 contains 13 residues.

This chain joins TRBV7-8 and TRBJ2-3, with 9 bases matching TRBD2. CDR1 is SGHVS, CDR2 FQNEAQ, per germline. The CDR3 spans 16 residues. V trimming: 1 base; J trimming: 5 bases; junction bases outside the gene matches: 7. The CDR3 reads CASSLGLAGLGDTQYF. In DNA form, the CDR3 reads TGTGCCAGCAGCTTAGGTCTAGCGGGGTTAGGAGATACGCAGTATTTT.

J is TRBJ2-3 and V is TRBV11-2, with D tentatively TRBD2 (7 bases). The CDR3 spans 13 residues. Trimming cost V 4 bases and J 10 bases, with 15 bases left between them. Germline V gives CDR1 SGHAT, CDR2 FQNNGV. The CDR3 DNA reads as TGTGCCAGCAGCTCGGACAGCGGGGTTGCGCAGTATTTT. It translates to CASSSDSGVAQYF.

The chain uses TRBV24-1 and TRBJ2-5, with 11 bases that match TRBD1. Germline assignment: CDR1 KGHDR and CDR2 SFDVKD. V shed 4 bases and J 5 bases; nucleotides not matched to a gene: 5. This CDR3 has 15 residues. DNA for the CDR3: TGTGCCACCAGTGAAGGAGGACAGGGGGCTGAGACCCAGTACTTC. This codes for CATSEGGQGAETQYF.

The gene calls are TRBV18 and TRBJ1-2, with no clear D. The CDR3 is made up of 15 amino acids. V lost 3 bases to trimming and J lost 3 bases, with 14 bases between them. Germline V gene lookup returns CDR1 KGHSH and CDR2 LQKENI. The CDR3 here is CASSPLASGDYGYTF. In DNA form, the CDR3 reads TGTGCCAGCTCACCCCTGGCCTCCGGGGACTATGGCTACACCTTC.

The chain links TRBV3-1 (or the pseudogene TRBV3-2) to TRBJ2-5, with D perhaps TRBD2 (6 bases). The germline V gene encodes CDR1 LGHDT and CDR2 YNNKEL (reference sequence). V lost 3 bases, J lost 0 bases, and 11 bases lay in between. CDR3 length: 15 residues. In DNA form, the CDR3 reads TGTGCCAGCAGCCATTGGCGGGGTAACCAAGAGACCCAGTACTTC. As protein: CASSHWRGNQETQYF.